Each of the 18 T cell receptor beta chains below was sequenced from the same sample in a study of blood T cell repertoires in COVID-19. TCRdb's copy holds only in-frame clones and misses some; the assay was immunoSEQ multiplex PCR. The data contain about 140,000 clones, about 89% of them singletons. The sample consisted of PBMCs or T cells enriched from blood (not recorded which). The receptors come from a man between 60 and 70 years old who had recovered from COVID-19.

A single count supports this clone. The rearrangement uses TRBV9 and TRBJ2-2, with D hard to call. Deletions cut 0 bases from V and 6 bases from J, with 6 bases between. The CDR3 consists of 13 residues. Germline CDR1 reads SGDLS; CDR2 reads YYNGEE. CDR3 residues: CASSVVSPGELFF. Here the CDR3 DNA reads TGTGCCAGCAGCGTAGTTAGTCCCGGGGAGCTGTTTTTT. Drawing the rest from reference TRBV9 and TRBJ2-2, the complete variable domain is DSGVTQTPKHLITATGQRVTLRCSPRSGDLSVYWYQQSLDQGLQFLIQYYNGEERAKGNILERFSAQQFPDLHSELNLSSLELGDSALYFCASSVVSPGELFFGEGSRLTVL.

This rearrangement joins TRBV27 to TRBJ2-5, with 7 bases that match TRBD1. The CDR3 consists of 16 residues. Germline V gene data show CDR1 as MNHEY and CDR2 as SMNVEV (reference sequence). Unmatched junction bases numbered 11, after V lost 6 bases and J lost 1 base. The CDR3 nucleotides read TGTGCCAGCAGCATCGTCTCGGGACAGCCCCAAGAGACCCAGTACTTC. Amino acid sequence: CASSIVSGQPQETQYF.

The J gene is TRBJ1-6, the V gene TRBV7-3; TRBD1 might be the D (6 bases). This CDR3 is 15 amino acids long. The V gene's germline CDR1 is SGHTA and CDR2 FQGTGA. V lost 5 bases and J lost 5, with 13 bases in between. The CDR3 is CASSPGGGHNSPLHF. The CDR3 region has the DNA TGTGCCAGCAGCCCCGGGGGGGGGCATAATTCACCCCTCCACTTT. Full variable domain (missing parts from reference TRBV7-3 and TRBJ1-6): GAGVSQTPSNKVTEKGKYVELRCDPISGHTALYWYRQSLGQGPEFLIYFQGTGAADDSGLPNDRFFAVRPEGSVSTLKIQRTERGDSAVYLCASSPGGGHNSPLHFGNGTRLTVT.

J is TRBJ1-6 and V is TRBV2, with TRBD1 identical over 8 bases. The trim removed 6 bases at V and 9 bases at J, leaving 13 bases unmatched. The germline V gene has CDR1 SNHLY and CDR2 FYNNEI. This CDR3 contains 16 residues. CDR3 in DNA: TGTGCCAGCAGGGCCGCCCGGACAGGGCCGTTTTCACCCCTCCACTTT. It codes for CASRAARTGPFSPLHF.

The chain's CDR3 is CASSTTQGRGQPQHF. The CDR3 coding sequence is TGTGCCAGTAGTACGACACAGGGCCGAGGGCAGCCCCAGCATTTT. The chain joins TRBV19 to TRBJ1-5, with D perhaps TRBD1 (6 bases). Per germline, CDR1 LNHDA and CDR2 SQIVND (reference sequence). The CDR3 consists of 15 residues. The germline V and J ends were trimmed by 4 bases and 7 bases, with 17 bases remaining between them.

This clone was observed a single time. The genes are TRBV7-8 and TRBJ2-7; TRBD1 is a possible D gene (6 bases). Germline CDR1 reads SGHVS; CDR2 reads FQNEAQ. CDR3 length equals 15 residues. V was cut by 6 bases and J by 2 bases, with 17 bases left in between. The CDR3 loop is CASRLLQGTTYEQYF. The DNA for the CDR3 is TGTGCCAGCAGACTCCTACAGGGAACGACCTACGAGCAGTACTTC. Using reference TRBV7-8 and TRBJ2-7 for the parts outside the CDR3, the full variable domain is GAGVSQSPRYKVAKRGQDVALRCDPISGHVSLFWYQQALGQGPEFLTYFQNEAQLDKSGLPSDRFFAERPEGSVSTLKIQRTQQEDSAVYLCASRLLQGTTYEQYFGPGTRLTVT.

This rearrangement joins TRBV5-1 to TRBJ1-2; 11 bases are a match to TRBD1. CDR3 size: 16 residues. The ends lost 1 base at V and 8 bases at J; junction bases unmatched: 10. Germline CDR1 is SGHRS and CDR2 is YFSETQ. The CDR3 protein is CASSLSPGQGGLGYTF. CDR3 sequence (DNA): TGCGCCAGCAGCTTGTCTCCGGGACAGGGGGGACTAGGCTACACCTTC.

This clone was counted only a few times. The chain employs TRBV9 and TRBJ1-3; TRBD1 matches 8 bases. Trimming at V came to 3 bases and at J to 2 bases, leaving 4 bases not matched to a gene. Germline lookup yields CDR1 SGDLS and CDR2 YYNGEE. The CDR3 covers 15 residues. The DNA for the CDR3 is TGTGCCAGCAGCGGCGGGACAGGACCTGGAAACACCATATATTTT. Its protein product is CASSGGTGPGNTIYF.

V gene TRBV27 combines with J gene TRBJ1-1; D is unresolved. Germline V gene data show CDR1 as MNHEY and CDR2 as SMNVEV (reference sequence). The CDR3 is made up of 14 amino acids. With 4 bases removed from V and 1 base from J, the gap between germline ends came to 10 bases. The CDR3 sequence is CASSSWQQNTEAFF. DNA of the CDR3: TGTGCCAGCAGTTCTTGGCAACAGAACACTGAAGCTTTCTTT.

The J gene is TRBJ2-7, the V gene TRBV18, with D possibly TRBD1 on 7 matching bases. V was pared by 8 bases and J by 2 bases, with 13 bases between. The CDR3 extends over 13 amino acids. Germline-derived CDR1 and CDR2 are KGHSH and LQKENI. The CDR3, as DNA: TGTGCCAGCAACGGCGGGACAGCCTACGAGCAGTACTTC. Protein sequence: CASNGGTAYEQYF. Looking up the rest from reference TRBV18 and TRBJ2-7 gives the full variable domain: NAGVMQNPRHLVRRRGQEARLRCSPMKGHSHVYWYRQLPEEGLKFMVYLQKENIIDESGMPKERFSAEFPKEGPSILRIQQVVRGDSAAYFCASNGGTAYEQYFGPGTRLTVT.

The V and J genes are TRBV5-1 and TRBJ2-5, with a tentative D call TRBD2 (6 bases). The CDR3 has 15 residues. Trimming pared 4 bases from V and 4 bases from J, leaving 17 bases between. Germline lookup yields CDR1 SGHRS and CDR2 YFSETQ. In nucleotides, the CDR3 is TGCGCCAGCAGCCCGACTAGTGGGGGACGAGAGACCCAGTACTTC. Translating it yields CASSPTSGGRETQYF.

The CDR3: CASSQEGQQPQHF. The CDR3 DNA follows: TGTGCCAGCAGCCAAGAAGGACAACAGCCCCAGCATTTT. This chain uses TRBV3-1 (or the pseudogene TRBV3-2) with TRBJ1-5, with D maybe TRBD1 (5 bases). Germline assignment: CDR1 LGHDT and CDR2 YNNKEL (reference sequence). The CDR3 has 13 residues. Trimming cost V 0 bases and J 7 bases, with 7 bases left between them.

This clone was recorded once. V gene TRBV28 combines with J gene TRBJ1-5; unclear D gene. V lost 4 bases and J lost 1, with 8 bases in between. In germline, CDR1 is MDHEN, CDR2 SYDVKM. This CDR3 has 14 amino acids. The CDR3 spells CASSYGSSNQPQHF. Written as DNA, the CDR3 is TGTGCCAGCAGTTACGGGTCGAGCAATCAGCCCCAGCATTTT.

This rearrangement joins TRBV7-3 to TRBJ2-2; TRBD1 might be the D (5 bases). The CDR3 contains 15 residues. From germline, CDR1 is SGHTA and CDR2 FQGTGA. The ends were cut back, 5 bases at V and 6 bases at J, with 16 bases in the middle. The CDR3 spells CASSPLPGKAGELFF. Here the CDR3 DNA reads TGTGCCAGCAGCCCCCTCCCAGGGAAGGCCGGGGAGCTGTTTTTT. Full variable domain (rest looked up from reference TRBV7-3 and TRBJ2-2): GAGVSQTPSNKVTEKGKYVELRCDPISGHTALYWYRQSLGQGPEFLIYFQGTGAADDSGLPNDRFFAVRPEGSVSTLKIQRTERGDSAVYLCASSPLPGKAGELFFGEGSRLTVL.

V usage is TRBV4-1 and J usage is TRBJ1-5, with D maybe TRBD1 (5 bases). Trimming took 0 bases from V and 3 from J, leaving 9 bases between them. The V gene's germline CDR1 is MGHRA and CDR2 YSYEKL. The CDR3 is made up of 15 amino acids. CDR3 sequence (DNA): TGCGCCAGCAGCCAAGATGGGGGGGTCAATCAGCCCCAGCATTTT. Translation gives CASSQDGGVNQPQHF.

This chain uses TRBV18 with TRBJ1-3; the match to TRBD1 covers 9 bases. CDR1 is KGHSH, CDR2 LQKENI, per germline. Trimming cost V 4 bases and J 9 bases; bases outside gene matches: 19. The CDR3 length is 18 residues. The CDR3 loop reads CASSQQPLSPGQGVTIYF. CDR3 nucleotides: TGTGCCAGCTCACAGCAACCACTCTCCCCGGGACAGGGAGTCACCATATATTTT.

This chain connects TRBV10-2 to TRBJ1-5, with D hard to call. Trimming stripped 2 bases from V and 3 bases from J, with 5 bases between. Germline lookup yields CDR1 WSHSY and CDR2 SAAADI. The CDR3 runs to 13 residues. Written as DNA, the CDR3 is TGCGCCAGCAGTGAGGCGTCCAATCAGCCCCAGCATTTT. Its protein product is CASSEASNQPQHF.

The chain combines TRBV9 with TRBJ1-4; D ambiguous. Germline V gene sequence: CDR1 SGDLS, CDR2 YYNGEE. Between the trimmed V and J ends, which lost 0 bases and 7 bases, there was a span of 13 bases. CDR3 size: 15 residues. The CDR3 coding sequence is TGTGCCAGCAGCGTAGACCAGGCAGTAGGTGAAAAACTGTTTTTT. Translated, it gives CASSVDQAVGEKLFF.